This is a list of T cell receptor beta chains from one sample in a study of post-analysis software for immune sequencing data. TCRdb fed the PCR reads into MiXCR, producing one record per CDR3 protein. The profile shows 450,000 to 650,000 distinct CDR3 sequences, 44% of them singletons. The specimen sequenced was blood. These receptors came from a girl aged 10-17 years with multiple sclerosis. Each CDR3 is given with its conserved first and last residue. D genes are given only for firm matches. Part of the rows lack a size; the others show once, few, many or a class for expanded clones.

J gene: TRBJ2-5
V gene: TRBV7-9
D gene: .
CDR3 length: 17
clone size: .
CDR3 protein: CASSLGASLRAPETQYF
CDR3 DNA: TGTGCCAGCAGCTTAGGGGCCTCCCTTCGGGCTCCGGAGACCCAGTACTTC

J gene: TRBJ2-4
V gene: TRBV15
D gene: TRBD1
CDR3 length: 17
clone size: .
CDR3 protein: CATSSPGTGWAKNIQYF
CDR3 DNA: TGTGCCACCAGCTCGCCCGGGACAGGGTGGGCCAAAAACATTCAGTACTTC

J gene: TRBJ1-2
V gene: TRBV12-3/TRBV12-4
D gene: .
CDR3 length: 15
clone size: .
CDR3 protein: CASRSRDAALNGYTF
CDR3 DNA: TGTGCCAGCAGATCTCGGGACGCTGCCCTGAATGGCTACACCTTC

J gene: TRBJ2-5
V gene: TRBV7-9
D gene: TRBD2
CDR3 length: 16
clone size: .
CDR3 protein: CASRQGSSGGEETQYF
CDR3 DNA: TGTGCCAGCAGGCAGGGATCAAGCGGGGGTGAAGAGACCCAGTACTTC

J gene: TRBJ2-1
V gene: TRBV4-1
D gene: .
CDR3 length: 14
clone size: .
CDR3 protein: CASSTVGPRDEQFF
CDR3 DNA: TGCGCCAGCAGCACGGTCGGGCCGCGCGATGAGCAGTTCTTC

J gene: TRBJ1-2
V gene: TRBV9
D gene: .
CDR3 length: 15
clone size: .
CDR3 protein: CASSVGAGMAYGYTF
CDR3 DNA: TGTGCCAGCAGCGTAGGTGCAGGTATGGCCTATGGCTACACCTTC

J gene: TRBJ2-5
V gene: TRBV11-2
D gene: .
CDR3 length: 14
clone size: .
CDR3 protein: CASSSRRHQETQYF
CDR3 DNA: TGTGCCAGCAGCTCCCGACGGCACCAAGAGACCCAGTACTTC

J gene: TRBJ1-2
V gene: TRBV12-3/TRBV12-4
D gene: TRBD1
CDR3 length: 13
clone size: few
CDR3 protein: CASRAGTEAGYTF
CDR3 DNA: TGTGCCAGCAGAGCCGGGACAGAGGCTGGCTACACCTTC

J gene: TRBJ1-4
V gene: TRBV12-3/TRBV12-4
D gene: .
CDR3 length: 11
clone size: .
CDR3 protein: CASSYNEKLFF
CDR3 DNA: TGTGCCAGCAGCTATAATGAAAAACTGTTTTTT

J gene: TRBJ1-2
V gene: TRBV7-2
D gene: .
CDR3 length: 15
clone size: .
CDR3 protein: CASSSYSYANYGYTF
CDR3 DNA: TGTGCCAGCAGCTCCTACAGCTATGCTAACTATGGCTACACCTTC

J gene: TRBJ1-2
V gene: TRBV6-5
D gene: .
CDR3 length: 15
clone size: few
CDR3 protein: CASSKGQGIGYGYTF
CDR3 DNA: TGTGCCAGCAGCAAAGGCCAGGGGATTGGCTATGGCTACACCTTC

J gene: TRBJ2-1
V gene: TRBV6-1
D gene: TRBD2
CDR3 length: 15
clone size: .
CDR3 protein: CASSEVAGGYNEQFF
CDR3 DNA: TGTGCCAGCAGTGAAGTAGCGGGGGGCTACAATGAGCAGTTCTTC

J gene: TRBJ1-1
V gene: TRBV12-3/TRBV12-4
D gene: .
CDR3 length: 12
clone size: .
CDR3 protein: CASSRGVEEAFF
CDR3 DNA: TGTGCCAGCAGCCGGGGGGTAGAAGAAGCTTTCTTT

J gene: TRBJ1-6
V gene: TRBV5-5
D gene: TRBD1
CDR3 length: 16
clone size: .
CDR3 protein: CASSRSHDRGISPLHF
CDR3 DNA: TGTGCCAGCAGCCGAAGCCACGACAGGGGTATTTCACCCCTCCACTTT

J gene: TRBJ2-5
V gene: TRBV5-6
D gene: TRBD2
CDR3 length: 13
clone size: .
CDR3 protein: CASSGLVPETQYF
CDR3 DNA: TGTGCCAGCAGCGGACTAGTTCCAGAGACCCAGTACTTC

J gene: TRBJ2-5
V gene: TRBV20-1
D gene: TRBD2
CDR3 length: 14
clone size: .
CDR3 protein: CSAQAGLAWETQYF
CDR3 DNA: TGCAGTGCTCAGGCTGGACTAGCTTGGGAGACCCAGTACTTC

J gene: TRBJ2-5
V gene: TRBV2
D gene: TRBD2
CDR3 length: 14
clone size: .
CDR3 protein: CASELAVLQETQYF
CDR3 DNA: TGTGCCAGCGAACTAGCGGTCCTCCAAGAGACCCAGTACTTC

J gene: TRBJ2-1
V gene: TRBV19
D gene: .
CDR3 length: 14
clone size: once
CDR3 protein: CASSMKIRLDEQFF
CDR3 DNA: TGTGCCAGTAGTATGAAGATACGACTGGATGAGCAGTTCTTC

J gene: TRBJ2-4
V gene: TRBV5-1
D gene: .
CDR3 length: 14
clone size: .
CDR3 protein: CASSPPGAGNIQYF
CDR3 DNA: TGCGCCAGCAGCCCCCCGGGGGCGGGAAACATTCAGTACTTC

J gene: TRBJ2-1
V gene: TRBV4-2
D gene: TRBD1
CDR3 length: 15
clone size: few
CDR3 protein: CASSHTGGSHDEQFF
CDR3 DNA: TGTGCCAGCAGCCATACAGGGGGAAGCCACGATGAGCAGTTCTTC

J gene: TRBJ2-2
V gene: TRBV6-1
D gene: .
CDR3 length: 17
clone size: once
CDR3 protein: CASSARPGTVGTGELFF
CDR3 DNA: TGTGCCAGCAGCGCCAGACCCGGGACCGTAGGCACCGGGGAGCTGTTTTTT

J gene: TRBJ2-1
V gene: TRBV12-3/TRBV12-4
D gene: .
CDR3 length: 12
clone size: .
CDR3 protein: CASSSIVSEQFF
CDR3 DNA: TGTGCCAGCAGTTCAATAGTCAGTGAGCAGTTCTTC